A selection of T cell receptor beta chains follows, all from one sample in a study of control samples from healthy donors and cancer patients. Profiling relied on immunoSEQ multiplex PCR, and the TCRdb table lists in-frame clones only, not all of them. This sample yields some 120,000 clones, of which roughly 84% are seen a single time; more than 2.5% belongs to the top ten. What was sequenced was blood. The receptor source for this set is a man over 45 in good health. CDR3s include the opening cysteine and the closing phenylalanine or tryptophan. The order of the fields is J gene, V gene, CDR3 protein.

TRBJ2-2,TRBV7-9,CASSFWGSGELFF
TRBJ2-1,TRBV7-3,CASSPTPGTGYNEQFF
TRBJ1-5,TRBV4-1,CASSQAGASNQPQHF
TRBJ1-5,TRBV7-2,CASSLGAGNSNQPQHF
TRBJ2-2,TRBV5-1,CASSLIRQGRTGELFF
TRBJ1-5,TRBV28,CASSSYGTGGNQPQHF
TRBJ2-3,TRBV9,CASSLEGTDTQYF
TRBJ1-2,TRBV19,CASSSGQGYGYTF
TRBJ2-7,TRBV14,CASSPNRYKLAGADEQYF
TRBJ2-7,TRBV7-8,CASSLVIVGTASYEQYF
TRBJ2-6,TRBV2,CASSVESLYSGANVLTF
TRBJ2-5,TRBV5-1,CASSTNRGEETQYF
TRBJ2-7,TRBV9,CASSVDPGGTYEQYF
TRBJ2-2,TRBV11-2,CASSLETNTGELFF
TRBJ1-1,TRBV30,CASTGGPMGTEAFF
TRBJ1-4,TRBV30,CAWSLGTGLEKLFF
TRBJ2-7,TRBV7-9,CASSTFAGGYEQYF
TRBJ1-3,TRBV6-5,CASSSPGNTIYF